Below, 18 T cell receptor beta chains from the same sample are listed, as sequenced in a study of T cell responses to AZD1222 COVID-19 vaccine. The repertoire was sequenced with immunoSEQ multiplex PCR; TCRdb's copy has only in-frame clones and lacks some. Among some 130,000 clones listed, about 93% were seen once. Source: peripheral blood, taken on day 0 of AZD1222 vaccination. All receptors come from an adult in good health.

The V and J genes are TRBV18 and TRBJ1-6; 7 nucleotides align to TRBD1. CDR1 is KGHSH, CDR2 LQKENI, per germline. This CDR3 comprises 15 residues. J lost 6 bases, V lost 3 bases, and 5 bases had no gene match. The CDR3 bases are TGTGCCAGCTCACCCCTACAGGGGCGTAATTCACCCCTCCACTTT. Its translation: CASSPLQGRNSPLHF.

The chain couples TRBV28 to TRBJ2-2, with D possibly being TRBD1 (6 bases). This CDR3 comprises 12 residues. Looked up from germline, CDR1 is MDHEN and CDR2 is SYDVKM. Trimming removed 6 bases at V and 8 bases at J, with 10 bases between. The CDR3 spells CASRRGQGELFF. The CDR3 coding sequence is TGTGCCAGCAGACGTGGACAGGGGGAGCTGTTTTTT.

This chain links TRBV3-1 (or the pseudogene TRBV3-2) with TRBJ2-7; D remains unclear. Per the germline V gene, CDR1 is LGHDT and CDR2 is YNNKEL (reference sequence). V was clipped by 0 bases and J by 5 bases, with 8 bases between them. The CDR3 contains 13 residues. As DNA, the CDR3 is TGTGCCAGCAGCCAAGAAGGTGGGGACGAGCAGTACTTC. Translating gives CASSQEGGDEQYF.

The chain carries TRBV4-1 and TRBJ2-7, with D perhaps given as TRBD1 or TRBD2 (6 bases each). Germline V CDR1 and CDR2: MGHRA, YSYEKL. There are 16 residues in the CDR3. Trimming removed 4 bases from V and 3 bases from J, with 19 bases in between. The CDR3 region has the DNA TGCGCCAGCAGCCTACGGCAAGGAGGAGGGGGCTACGAGCAGTACTTC. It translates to CASSLRQGGGGYEQYF.

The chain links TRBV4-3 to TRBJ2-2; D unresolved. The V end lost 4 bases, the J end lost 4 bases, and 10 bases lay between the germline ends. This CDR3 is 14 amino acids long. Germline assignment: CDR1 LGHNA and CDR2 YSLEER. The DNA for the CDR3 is TGCGCCAGCAGCCTCAGCCGGGCCACCGGGGAGCTGTTTTTT. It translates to CASSLSRATGELFF.

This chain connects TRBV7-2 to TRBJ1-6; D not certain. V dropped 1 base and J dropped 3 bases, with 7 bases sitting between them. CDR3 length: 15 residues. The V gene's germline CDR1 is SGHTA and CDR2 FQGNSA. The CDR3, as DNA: TGTGCCAGCAGCTTAGGACAAAACTATAATTCACCCCTCCACTTT. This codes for CASSLGQNYNSPLHF.

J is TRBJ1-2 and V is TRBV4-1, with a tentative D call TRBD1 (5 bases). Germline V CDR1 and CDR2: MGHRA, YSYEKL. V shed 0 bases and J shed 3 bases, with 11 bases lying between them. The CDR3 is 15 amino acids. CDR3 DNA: TGCGCCAGCAGCCAAGACGGGGCAAGCGACTATGGCTACACCTTC. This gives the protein CASSQDGASDYGYTF.

Here the CDR3 DNA reads TGTGCCTGGAGTCGACAGGGGGAATTGTCATTGGGAGCTTTCTTT. It translates to CAWSRQGELSLGAFF. This chain uses TRBV30 with TRBJ1-1; 9 bases agree with TRBD1. V shed 2 bases and J 10 bases; nucleotides not matched to a gene: 14. This CDR3 region has 15 residues. Germline V CDR1 and CDR2: GTSNPN, SVGIG (reference sequence).

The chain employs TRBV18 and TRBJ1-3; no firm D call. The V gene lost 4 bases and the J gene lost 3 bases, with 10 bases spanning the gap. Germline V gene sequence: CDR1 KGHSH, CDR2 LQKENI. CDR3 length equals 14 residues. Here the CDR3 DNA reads TGTGCCAGCTCACGGACGTCTATTGGAAACACCATATATTTT. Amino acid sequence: CASSRTSIGNTIYF.

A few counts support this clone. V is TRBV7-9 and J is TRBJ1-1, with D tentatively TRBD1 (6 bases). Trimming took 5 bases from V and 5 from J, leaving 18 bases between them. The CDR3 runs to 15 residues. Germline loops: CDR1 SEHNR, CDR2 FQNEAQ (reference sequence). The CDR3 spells CASSPVGQGLTEAFF. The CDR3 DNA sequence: TGTGCCAGCAGCCCGGTGGGGCAGGGGTTAACTGAAGCTTTCTTT. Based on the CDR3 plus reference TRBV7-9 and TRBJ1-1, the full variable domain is DTGVSQNPRHKITKRGQNVTFRCDPISEHNRLYWYRQTLGQGPEFLTYFQNEAQLEKSRLLSDRFSAERPKGSFSTLEIQRTEQGDSAMYLCASSPVGQGLTEAFFGQGTRLTVV.

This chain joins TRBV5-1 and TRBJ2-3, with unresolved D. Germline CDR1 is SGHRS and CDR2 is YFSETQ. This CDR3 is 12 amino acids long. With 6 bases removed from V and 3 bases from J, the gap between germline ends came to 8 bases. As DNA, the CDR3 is TGCGCCAGCACCCCCGGGACAGATACGCAGTATTTT. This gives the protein CASTPGTDTQYF. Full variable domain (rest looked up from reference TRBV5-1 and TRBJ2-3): KAGVTQTPRYLIKTRGQQVTLSCSPISGHRSVSWYQQTPGQGLQFLFEYFSETQRNKGNFPGRFSGRQFSNSRSEMNVSTLELGDSALYLCASTPGTDTQYFGPGTRLTVL.

In DNA, the CDR3 is TGTGCCAGCAGCTTAGAGGTGAACACTGAAGCTTTCTTT. Translation gives CASSLEVNTEAFF. The chain employs TRBV7-3 and TRBJ1-1; D unclear. V lost 2 bases to trimming and J lost 0 bases, with 4 bases between them. CDR1 is SGHTA, CDR2 FQGTGA, per germline. The CDR3 contains 13 residues.

Here the CDR3 DNA reads TGTGCCACCAGTGAGGGGACAGCCTATACTCACAATGAGCAGTTCTTC. Translated: CATSEGTAYTHNEQFF. V usage is TRBV24-1 and J usage is TRBJ2-1; 7 nucleotides align to TRBD1. With V trimmed by 4 bases and J by 5 bases, 10 bases remained unmatched. This CDR3 comprises 16 residues. CDR1 is KGHDR, CDR2 SFDVKD, per germline.

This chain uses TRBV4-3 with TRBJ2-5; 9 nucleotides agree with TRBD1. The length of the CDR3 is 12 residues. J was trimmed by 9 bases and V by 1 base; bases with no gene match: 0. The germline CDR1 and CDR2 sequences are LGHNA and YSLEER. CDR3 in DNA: TGCGCCAGCAGCCAAGGACAGGGGGCCCAGTACTTC. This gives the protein CASSQGQGAQYF.

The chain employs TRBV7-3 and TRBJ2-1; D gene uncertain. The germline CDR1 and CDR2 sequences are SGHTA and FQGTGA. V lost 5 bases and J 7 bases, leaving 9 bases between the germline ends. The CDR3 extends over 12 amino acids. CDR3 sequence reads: CASSPTGNEQFF. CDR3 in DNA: TGTGCCAGCAGCCCCACCGGGAATGAGCAGTTCTTC.

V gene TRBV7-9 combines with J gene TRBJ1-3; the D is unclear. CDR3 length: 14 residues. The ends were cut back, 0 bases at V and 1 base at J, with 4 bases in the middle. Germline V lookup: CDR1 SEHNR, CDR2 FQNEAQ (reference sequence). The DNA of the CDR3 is TGTGCCAGCAGCTTAGCGGGTTCTGGAAACACCATATATTTT. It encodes CASSLAGSGNTIYF.

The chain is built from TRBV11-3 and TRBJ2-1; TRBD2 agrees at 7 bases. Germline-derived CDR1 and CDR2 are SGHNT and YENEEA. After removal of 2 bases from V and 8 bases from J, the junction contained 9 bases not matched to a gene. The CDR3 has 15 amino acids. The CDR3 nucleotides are TGTGCCAGCAGCTTAATTGGCGGGAGCGGGTATGAGCAGTTCTTC. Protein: CASSLIGGSGYEQFF.

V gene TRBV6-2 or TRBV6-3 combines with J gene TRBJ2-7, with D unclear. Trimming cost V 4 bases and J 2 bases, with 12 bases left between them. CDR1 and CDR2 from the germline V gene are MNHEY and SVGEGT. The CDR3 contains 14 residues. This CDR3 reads CASSLPQLTYEQYF. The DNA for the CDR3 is TGTGCCAGCAGTTTACCCCAGTTAACCTACGAGCAGTACTTC.